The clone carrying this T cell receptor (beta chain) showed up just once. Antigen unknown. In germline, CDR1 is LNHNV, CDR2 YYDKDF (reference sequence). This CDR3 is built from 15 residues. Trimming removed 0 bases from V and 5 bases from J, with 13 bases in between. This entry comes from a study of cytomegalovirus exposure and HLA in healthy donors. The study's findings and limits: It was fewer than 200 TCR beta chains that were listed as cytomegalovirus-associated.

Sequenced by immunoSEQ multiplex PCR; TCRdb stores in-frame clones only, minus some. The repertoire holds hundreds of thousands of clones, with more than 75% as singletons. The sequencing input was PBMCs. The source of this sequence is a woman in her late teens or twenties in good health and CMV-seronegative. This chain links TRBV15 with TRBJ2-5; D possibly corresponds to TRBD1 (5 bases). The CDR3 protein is CATSRDRTKRETQYF. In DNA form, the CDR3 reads TGTGCCACCAGCAGAGATCGGACAAAGAGGGAGACCCAGTACTTC. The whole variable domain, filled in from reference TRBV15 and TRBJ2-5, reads DAMVIQNPRYQVTQFGKPVTLSCSQTLNHNVMYWYQQKSSQAPKLLFHYYDKDFNNEADTPDNFQSRRPNTSFCFLDIRSPGLGDTAMYLCATSRDRTKRETQYFGPGTRLLVL.